Listed below are T cell receptor beta chains from one sample, sequenced in a study of OX40 agonist ivuxolimab in advanced cancers. Libraries were prepared by immunoSEQ multiplex PCR; TCRdb keeps only in-frame clonotypes and omits some of them. The table has 40,000 to 65,000 clones, about four fifths seen once. The sequenced sample was CD4+ or CD8+ T cells sorted from blood, obtained in a trial of the OX40 agonist ivuxolimab. All receptors come from an adult with an advanced solid tumor such as melanoma, head and neck, liver or kidney cancer. Each CDR3 is given with its conserved first and last residue. The D gene is left open where the match is weak. The listing skips clone size in some rows; elsewhere it reads once, few, many or a size class.

CDR3 length	D gene	V gene	clone size	J gene	CDR3 DNA	CDR3 protein
15	TRBD2	TRBV2	NA	TRBJ2-1	TGTGCCAGCAGTGAACTGATTAGCGGGACTAATGAGCAGTTCTTC	CASSELISGTNEQFF
13	NA	TRBV7-2	NA	TRBJ2-7	TGTGCCAGCAGCCCAGGACCCCTTAACGAGCAGTACTTC	CASSPGPLNEQYF
18	TRBD2	TRBV27	NA	TRBJ2-1	TGTGCCAGCAGGGGGGGGACGCTAGCTCGTACCTCCTACAATGAGCAGTTCTTC	CASRGGTLARTSYNEQFF
15	NA	TRBV19	NA	TRBJ1-2	TGTGCCAGTAGTGAATACAGGGCGGTTAACTATGGCTACACCTTC	CASSEYRAVNYGYTF
15	NA	TRBV7-8	NA	TRBJ1-5	TGTGCCAGCAGCCAAGGGACGGGGGCTAGTCAGCCCCAGCATTTT	CASSQGTGASQPQHF
16	TRBD1	TRBV5-4	NA	TRBJ2-4	TGTGCCAGCAGCTTGGGGGACAGGGGGCGCAGGGACATTCAGTACTTC	CASSLGDRGRRDIQYF
14	NA	TRBV7-9	NA	TRBJ1-2	TGTGCCAGCAGCTTAGGGTGGGCGTCCTATGGCTACACCTTC	CASSLGWASYGYTF
14	NA	TRBV7-2	NA	TRBJ2-7	TGTGCCAGCAGCTTAGCCGGCTTCTCCTACGAGCAGTACTTC	CASSLAGFSYEQYF
12	NA	TRBV11-3	NA	TRBJ2-3	TGTGCCAGCAGCTTCCACACAGATACGCAGTATTTT	CASSFHTDTQYF
14	TRBD2	TRBV4-2	NA	TRBJ2-7	TGTGCCAGCAGGGCTAGCGGGGCCGGAAACGAGCAGTACTTC	CASRASGAGNEQYF
15	NA	TRBV28	NA	TRBJ2-5	TGTGCCAGCAGTTTCCGGTGGGGGGCGGGCGAGACCCAGTACTTC	CASSFRWGAGETQYF
14	NA	TRBV4-2	NA	TRBJ2-7	TGTGCCAGCAGCTTGGAGGGGAGCCCCGGGGAGCAGTACTTC	CASSLEGSPGEQYF
15	TRBD2	TRBV7-2	once	TRBJ2-1	TGTGCCAGCAGCCAACATAGCGGGAACGAGGGGGAGCAGTTCTTC	CASSQHSGNEGEQFF
13	NA	TRBV11-2	NA	TRBJ2-3	TGTGCCAGCAGCTTATTGGGCGGAGATACGCAGTATTTT	CASSLLGGDTQYF
17	TRBD2	TRBV27	NA	TRBJ2-1	TGTGCCAGCAGTTTCCAGGGCGGTGCGGGAGGGCCGAATGAGCAGTTCTTC	CASSFQGGAGGPNEQFF
14	NA	TRBV5-1	NA	TRBJ2-5	TGCGCCAGCAGCTCGAATTGGGCTGGAGAGACCCAGTACTTC	CASSSNWAGETQYF
14	NA	TRBV7-8	NA	TRBJ1-3	TGTGCCAGCAGCTTAGTAGTCCAGGGCCACACCATATATTTT	CASSLVVQGHTIYF
15	TRBD1	TRBV25-1	NA	TRBJ1-3	TGTGCCAGCAGTGCAGGGGGCGCGATTGGAAACACCATATATTTT	CASSAGGAIGNTIYF
14	NA	TRBV11-2	NA	TRBJ1-2	TGTGCCAGCAGCCTACGCATCGCGGGGGAGGGCTACACCTTC	CASSLRIAGEGYTF
16	TRBD2	TRBV6-6	NA	TRBJ2-1	TGTGCCAGCAGAGATGCTAGCGGGCCAAAAAAGGGTGAGCAGTTCTTC	CASRDASGPKKGEQFF
16	TRBD2	TRBV19	NA	TRBJ2-2	TGTGCCAGTAGCATCCCGGGACTAGCGCCCAACGGGGAGCTGTTTTTT	CASSIPGLAPNGELFF
16	TRBD1	TRBV7-6	NA	TRBJ2-7	TGTGCCAGCAGCCAGACCCCGGGACAGGGGGCTTACGAGCAGTACTTC	CASSQTPGQGAYEQYF
13	NA	TRBV6-6	NA	TRBJ1-2	TGTGCCAGCAGATTGACAGGTTGGGATGGCTACACCTTC	CASRLTGWDGYTF
14	NA	TRBV5-4	once	TRBJ1-4	TGTGCCAGCAGCCAAACAGGGTTTAATGAAAAACTGTTTTTT	CASSQTGFNEKLFF
15	NA	TRBV7-9	NA	TRBJ1-1	TGTGCCAGCAGCTTTCGACAGGATTCGAACACTGAAGCTTTCTTT	CASSFRQDSNTEAFF
14	NA	TRBV7-3	NA	TRBJ2-7	TGTGCCAGCAGGTTCGGAGGCAACGGGTACGAGCAGTACTTC	CASRFGGNGYEQYF
16	TRBD1	TRBV7-9	NA	TRBJ1-2	TGTGCCAGCAGCTTCCGGGACAGTCAGACTAACTATGGCTACACCTTC	CASSFRDSQTNYGYTF
15	NA	TRBV21-1	NA	TRBJ2-7	TGTGCCAGCAGCCCCGTCGGGCGCGGAGACTACGAGCAGTACTTC	CASSPVGRGDYEQYF
13	NA	TRBV11-2	NA	TRBJ1-4	TGTGCCAGCAGCCCCCAGACCGGGGTCGAACTGTTTTTT	CASSPQTGVELFF
15	NA	TRBV7-9	NA	TRBJ2-7	TGTGCCAGCAGCCAGTACCACGGGAGCTCCTACGAGCAGTACTTC	CASSQYHGSSYEQYF
12	TRBD1	TRBV15	once	TRBJ2-1	TGTGCCACCAGCAGAATTGACAGGGCGCAGTTCTTC	CATSRIDRAQFF
16	NA	TRBV6-4	NA	TRBJ2-1	TGTGCCAGCAGTGACTCGAGAGCCGCTCGTCGCAATGAGCAGTTCTTC	CASSDSRAARRNEQFF
14	NA	TRBV7-2	NA	TRBJ2-7	TGTGCCAGCAGCGGGGACTGGCTCTCCTACGAGCAGTACTTC	CASSGDWLSYEQYF
16	TRBD2	TRBV19	few	TRBJ2-1	TGTGCCAGTCAAGGGGCTAGCGGGGAGATGGGCAATGAGCAGTTCTTC	CASQGASGEMGNEQFF
14	NA	TRBV18	once	TRBJ2-3	TGTGCCAGCTCACAACCGGACAGCACAGATACGCAGTATTTT	CASSQPDSTDTQYF
13	NA	TRBV7-2	NA	TRBJ1-1	TGTGCCAGCAGCTTAGGGGTCGACAGGGAAGCTTTCTTT	CASSLGVDREAFF
14	TRBD1	TRBV28	NA	TRBJ1-5	TGTGCCAGCAGCCTACAGGGGCCCATTACGCCCCAGCATTTT	CASSLQGPITPQHF
14	NA	TRBV7-2	few	TRBJ1-1	TGTGCCAGCAGCTCTTCAGGAGTGAACACTGAAGCTTTCTTT	CASSSSGVNTEAFF
12	NA	TRBV2	NA	TRBJ1-4	TGTGCCAGCAGTGATTTCGTATCTTTATTGTTTTTT	CASSDFVSLLFF
14	TRBD1	TRBV18	NA	TRBJ2-5	TGTGCCAGCTCACTCATGGACAGGGAAGAGACCCAGTACTTC	CASSLMDREETQYF
14	NA	TRBV14	NA	TRBJ1-2	TGTGCCAGCAGCCAAGATATCGGCGGCTATGGCTACACCTTC	CASSQDIGGYGYTF
13	NA	TRBV6-5	NA	TRBJ2-6	TGTGCCAGCAGTTACTCTGGGGCCAACGTCCTGACTTTC	CASSYSGANVLTF
13	NA	TRBV28	NA	TRBJ2-4	TGTGCCAGCAGCCCACCGAACGGAAGGATTCAGTACTTC	CASSPPNGRIQYF
14	TRBD1	TRBV11-2	NA	TRBJ2-1	TGTGCCAGCAGCTCGGGACAGGGTTGGAATGAGCAGTTCTTC	CASSSGQGWNEQFF
14	NA	TRBV5-4	NA	TRBJ1-6	TGTGCCAGCAGCTTGGAGCACAGTAATTCACCCCTCCACTTT	CASSLEHSNSPLHF
12	NA	TRBV18	NA	TRBJ2-7	TGTGCCAGCTCACCAGGGGGGTACGAGCAGTACTTC	CASSPGGYEQYF
14	TRBD2	TRBV19	once	TRBJ2-1	TGTGCCAGTAGTTTGGGACTAGTTTACAATGAGCAGTTCTTC	CASSLGLVYNEQFF
15	NA	TRBV9	few	TRBJ2-1	TGTGCCAGCAGCCACGGGCGGGTCCTTGGGGATGAGCAGTTCTTC	CASSHGRVLGDEQFF
15	NA	TRBV7-2	NA	TRBJ2-1	TGTGCCAGCAGCCCCCAGGGGGGAACGGGTCATGAGCAGTTCTTC	CASSPQGGTGHEQFF
15	TRBD1	TRBV11-2	medium-sized	TRBJ2-7	TGTGCCAGCAGCTTAGTGGCAGGGGGCAGGTACGAGCAGTACTTC	CASSLVAGGRYEQYF
17	TRBD2	TRBV27	NA	TRBJ2-7	TGTGCCAGCAGTTGGACAGGGCGAGGGACTAGCGGGATCGAGCAGTACTTC	CASSWTGRGTSGIEQYF
14	TRBD1	TRBV19	NA	TRBJ1-1	TGTGCCAGTAGTAACACAGGGGGTTACACTGAAGCTTTCTTT	CASSNTGGYTEAFF
18	TRBD2	TRBV6-1	NA	TRBJ2-5	TGTGCCAGCAGTGAACTACTAGCGGGAGGGCCGGTGAGAGAGACCCAGTACTTC	CASSELLAGGPVRETQYF
13	TRBD1	TRBV29-1	NA	TRBJ2-7	TGCAGCGTTGCCGGACAGGGGGCTGGCGAGCAGTACTTC	CSVAGQGAGEQYF
13	NA	TRBV19	NA	TRBJ2-7	TGTGCCAGTAGTATAGGGAGGCTCTACGAGCAGTACTTC	CASSIGRLYEQYF
14	TRBD1	TRBV11-3	NA	TRBJ2-7	TGTGCCAGCAGCTGGGACAGGGTTTCCTACGAGCAGTACTTC	CASSWDRVSYEQYF
17	NA	TRBV10-2	NA	TRBJ2-2	TGCGCCAGCAGCTTGAACCAGGGGACGGCGAACACCGGGGAGCTGTTTTTT	CASSLNQGTANTGELFF
12	NA	TRBV28	NA	TRBJ1-4	TGTGCCAGCAGTCCAGGGCGGGAAAAACTGTTTTTT	CASSPGREKLFF